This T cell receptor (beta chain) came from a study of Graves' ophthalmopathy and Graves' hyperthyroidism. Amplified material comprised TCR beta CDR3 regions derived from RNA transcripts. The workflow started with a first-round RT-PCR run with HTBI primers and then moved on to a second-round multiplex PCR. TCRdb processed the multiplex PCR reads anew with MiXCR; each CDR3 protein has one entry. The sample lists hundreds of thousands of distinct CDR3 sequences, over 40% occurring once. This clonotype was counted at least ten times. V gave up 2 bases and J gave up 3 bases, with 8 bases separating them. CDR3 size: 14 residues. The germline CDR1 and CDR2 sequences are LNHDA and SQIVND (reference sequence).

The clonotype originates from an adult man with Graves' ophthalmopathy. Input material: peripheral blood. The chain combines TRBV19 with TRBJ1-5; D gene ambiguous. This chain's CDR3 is CASSIWSNNQPQHF. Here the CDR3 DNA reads TGTGCCAGTAGTATATGGAGCAACAATCAGCCCCAGCATTTT.